A single sample is the source of the 23 T cell receptor beta chains below, sequenced in a study of T cells after yellow fever vaccination. Each CDR3 protein gets one entry after TCRdb re-called the 5' RACE reads with MiXCR. This table holds hundreds of thousands of distinct CDR3 sequences, over 9% found once. Specimen: PBMCs, collected on the day of the yellow fever booster vaccination. The receptors originated from a man aged 25 to 40 who received the YFV17D yellow fever vaccine.

This clonotype came up a few times. The genes are TRBV7-9 and TRBJ1-1; D perhaps matches TRBD1 (5 bases). This CDR3 contains 12 residues. CDR1 is SEHNR and CDR2 is FQNEAQ in the germline V gene (reference sequence). Trimming took 5 bases from V and 7 from J, leaving 11 bases between them. CDR3 DNA sequence: TGTGCCAGCAGCCGAATGGGGGGTGAAGCTTTCTTT. It yields the protein CASSRMGGEAFF. Variable domain in full (rest from reference TRBV7-9 and TRBJ1-1): DTGVSQNPRHKITKRGQNVTFRCDPISEHNRLYWYRQTLGQGPEFLTYFQNEAQLEKSRLLSDRFSAERPKGSFSTLEIQRTEQGDSAMYLCASSRMGGEAFFGQGTRLTVV.

This clonotype was seen repeatedly, ten times or more. The rearrangement links TRBV29-1 to TRBJ2-1; 7 nucleotides align to TRBD1. Trimming at V came to 2 bases and at J to 15 bases, leaving 10 bases not matched to a gene. There are 12 residues in the CDR3. Looked up from germline, CDR1 is SQVTM and CDR2 is ANQGSEA. CDR3 sequence: CSVERDRKVRFF. The CDR3 DNA sequence: TGCAGCGTTGAAAGGGACAGAAAGGTACGGTTCTTC.

This clonotype was seen ten or more times. V gene TRBV7-2 combines with J gene TRBJ1-5; D is possibly TRBD1 (5 bases). This CDR3 comprises 15 residues. With 2 bases removed from V and 2 bases from J, the gap between germline ends came to 10 bases. CDR1 is SGHTA, CDR2 FQGNSA, per germline. CDR3 sequence: CASSLQGGGNQPQHF. The CDR3 nucleotides are TGTGCCAGCAGCTTACAGGGTGGTGGCAATCAGCCCCAGCATTTT.

There are a few counts of this clonotype. The chain links TRBV24-1 to TRBJ2-1, with 8 bases matching TRBD2. CDR1 and CDR2 from the germline V gene are KGHDR and SFDVKD. Trimming removed 4 bases from V and 4 bases from J; junction bases left unmatched: 5. CDR3 length equals 15 residues. CDR3 amino acids: CATSDDTSGYNEQFF. The CDR3 bases are TGTGCCACCAGTGACGATACTAGCGGTTACAATGAGCAGTTCTTC.

This clonotype has more than one count but fewer than ten. The CDR3 sequence: CATSRTGGDYGYTF. CDR3 DNA: TGTGCCACCAGCCGGACAGGGGGGGACTATGGCTACACCTTC. V is TRBV15 and J is TRBJ1-2, with 10 bases aligning to TRBD1. This CDR3 comprises 14 residues. CDR1 and CDR2 (germline): LNHNV, YYDKDF (reference sequence). Trimming took 5 bases from V and 3 from J; bases not matched to a gene: 3. Combining the CDR3 with reference TRBV15 and TRBJ1-2 gives the whole variable domain DAMVIQNPRYQVTQFGKPVTLSCSQTLNHNVMYWYQQKSSQAPKLLFHYYDKDFNNEADTPDNFQSRRPNTSFCFLDIRSPGLGDTAMYLCATSRTGGDYGYTFGSGTRLTVV.

This clonotype showed up many times. The chain combines TRBV5-5 with TRBJ2-7; D not resolved. With 5 bases removed from V and 4 bases from J, the gap between germline ends came to 22 bases. The CDR3 length is 16 residues. Germline V lookup: CDR1 SGHKS, CDR2 YYEKEE (reference sequence). CDR3 loop: CASSLRTDTKTYEQYF. The CDR3 DNA sequence: TGTGCCAGCAGTTTGCGGACCGACACGAAAACGTACGAGCAGTACTTC.

The chain couples TRBV5-1 to TRBJ2-7; TRBD1 agrees at 7 bases. V lost 4 bases, J lost 4 bases, and 11 bases stayed unmatched. Germline CDR1 and CDR2: SGHRS and YFSETQ. The CDR3 is made up of 15 amino acids. CDR3 region: CASSPRTGMGYEQYF. The CDR3 coding sequence is TGCGCCAGCAGCCCCCGGACAGGAATGGGGTACGAGCAGTACTTC.

This clonotype was recorded many times. One end of the junction is discordant with germline, which a read error may explain. V usage is TRBV7-9 and J usage is TRBJ2-1; possible D gene TRBD1, 6 bases. Germline CDR1 is SEHNR and CDR2 is FQNEAQ (reference sequence). This CDR3 has 12 residues. CDR3 DNA: TGCGCCAGCAGCTTGGGGGCCAATGAGCAGTTCTTC. It translates to CASSLGANEQFF.

At least ten counts were recorded for this clonotype. The chain has TRBV20-1 and TRBJ1-5; D is unresolved. Germline assignment: CDR1 DFQATT and CDR2 SNEGSKA (reference sequence). Deletions cut 5 bases from V and 9 bases from J, with 14 bases between. This CDR3 has 12 amino acids. CDR3 bases: TGCAGTGCTTACAAGTTATTTGGGCCCCAGCATTTT. Its protein product is CSAYKLFGPQHF.

A few counts support this clonotype. The chain combines TRBV7-3 with TRBJ2-3, with TRBD2 identical over 10 bases. There are 17 residues in the CDR3. Per the germline V gene, CDR1 is SGHTA and CDR2 is FQGTGA. V shed 5 bases, J shed 3 bases, and the junction held 11 bases outside the gene matches. The chain's CDR3 is CASSDVSSGSTTDTQYF. DNA for the CDR3: TGTGCCAGCAGCGATGTCTCTAGCGGGAGTACTACAGATACGCAGTATTTT.

The V call is TRBV29-1, the J call TRBJ2-1; perhaps TRBD1 as D (5 bases). The V gene's germline CDR1 is SQVTM and CDR2 ANQGSEA. There are 17 residues in the CDR3. Deletions cut 3 bases from V and 0 bases from J, with 18 bases between. CDR3 DNA sequence: TGCAGCGTTGAGGGTGGACAATGGGGTTACTCCTACAATGAGCAGTTCTTC. Protein product: CSVEGGQWGYSYNEQFF.

This clonotype was seen only a few times. DNA of the CDR3: TGTGCCAGCAGCTCGCTAGCGGACGAGCAGTTCTTC. Translation: CASSSLADEQFF. The rearrangement uses TRBV7-9 and TRBJ2-1, with 7 nucleotides matching TRBD2. The CDR3 runs to 12 residues. The V gene end was trimmed by 4 bases and the J gene end by 10 bases; junction bases not matched to a gene: 4. In germline, CDR1 is SEHNR, CDR2 FQNEAQ (reference sequence).

This clonotype was seen only once. This chain uses TRBV14 with TRBJ2-1; D not resolved. Germline CDR1 is SGHDN and CDR2 is FVKESK. The CDR3 is 13 residues long. V was clipped by 0 bases and J by 7 bases, with 7 bases between them. The CDR3 spells CASSQDLRNEQFF. The CDR3 nucleotides read TGTGCCAGCAGCCAAGATCTAAGGAATGAGCAGTTCTTC.

The sample holds a few counts of this clonotype. The J gene is TRBJ1-1, the V gene TRBV25-1; the D is unclear. Germline V gives CDR1 MGHDK, CDR2 SYGVNS. The V end lost 4 bases, the J end lost 12 bases, and 21 bases lay between the germline ends. The CDR3 covers 14 residues. The CDR3 region is CASSVAHQPGITFF. In nucleotides, the CDR3 is TGTGCCAGCAGTGTAGCACACCAACCGGGCATAACTTTCTTT.

This clonotype was detected a few times. The chain couples TRBV7-8 to TRBJ2-1, with D perhaps TRBD2 (6 bases). The V and J ends lost 7 bases and 7 bases respectively, with 14 bases between them. This CDR3 region has 13 residues. Germline-derived CDR1 and CDR2 are SGHVS and FQNEAQ. CDR3 coding DNA: TGTGCCAGCACCGCCGGGACTTGGAATGAGCAGTTCTTC. Its protein is CASTAGTWNEQFF.

The chain carries TRBV20-1 and TRBJ2-5; 9 positions agree with TRBD2. Germline V gene lookup returns CDR1 DFQATT and CDR2 SNEGSKA (reference sequence). This CDR3 is built from 16 residues. The V and J ends lost 0 bases and 0 bases, in that order; junction bases with no gene match: 5. The CDR3 region has the DNA TGCAGTGCTAGAGAAAGACTAGCGGAGTACCAAGAGACCCAGTACTTC. The encoded protein is CSARERLAEYQETQYF.

This clonotype has more than one count but fewer than ten. The chain combines TRBV25-1 with TRBJ2-3; TRBD1 matches 7 bases. The CDR3 length is 13 residues. Germline V gene lookup returns CDR1 MGHDK and CDR2 SYGVNS. J was trimmed by 4 bases and V by 10 bases; bases with no gene match: 8. CDR3 sequence: CATSSDRADTQYF. CDR3 sequence (DNA): TGTGCCACCTCCTCCGACAGGGCAGATACGCAGTATTTT.

On this clonotype itself: The junction departs from the called germline gene at one end, perhaps through a read error. This chain joins TRBV27 and TRBJ2-5; TRBD2 matches 10 bases. Per the germline V gene, CDR1 is MNHEY and CDR2 is SMNVEV (reference sequence). The CDR3 covers 16 residues. Here the CDR3 DNA reads TGTGACAGCAGCCGGACTAGCGGAACGTACCAAGAGACCCAGTACTTC. This codes for CDSSRTSGTYQETQYF.

In its sample, this clonotype was seen a few times. The J gene is TRBJ2-7, the V gene TRBV29-1; 7 bases map to TRBD2. The CDR3 consists of 13 residues. Per the germline V gene, CDR1 is SQVTM and CDR2 is ANQGSEA. With V trimmed by 6 bases and J by 3 bases, 8 bases remained unmatched. In nucleotides, the CDR3 is TGCAGCGTGGGGGAGGGTCTACACTACGAGCAGTACTTC. Its protein is CSVGEGLHYEQYF.

This clonotype was recorded at least ten times. DNA of the CDR3: TGTGCCACCAGCCGGGGGCGGGAGACCCAGTACTTC. It encodes CATSRGRETQYF. The rearrangement joins TRBV15 to TRBJ2-5, with D perhaps TRBD1 or TRBD2 (6 bases each). Germline V gene data show CDR1 as LNHNV and CDR2 as YYDKDF (reference sequence). The V end was cut by 5 bases, the J end by 5 bases, with 9 bases between. The CDR3 runs 12 residues.

This clonotype appeared a few times. The chain recombines TRBV20-1 with TRBJ2-7; no firm D call. The CDR3 runs 13 residues. Germline CDR1 is DFQATT and CDR2 is SNEGSKA (reference sequence). Between the trimmed V and J ends, which lost 3 bases and 5 bases, there was a span of 14 bases. CDR3 residues: CSASLGKVDEQYF. The CDR3 DNA reads TGCAGTGCTAGCTTAGGGAAGGTCGACGAGCAGTACTTC.

V gene TRBV27 combines with J gene TRBJ2-7; D is possibly TRBD1 or TRBD2 (6 bases each). Germline loops: CDR1 MNHEY, CDR2 SMNVEV (reference sequence). The V end lost 3 bases, the J end lost 0 bases, and 12 bases lay between the germline ends. The CDR3 is 15 amino acids. CDR3 sequence (DNA): TGTGCCAGCAGTTTGGAGGGGGTGGGCTCCTACGAGCAGTACTTC. This codes for CASSLEGVGSYEQYF.

The V call is TRBV7-9, the J call TRBJ2-7, with D tentatively TRBD1 or TRBD2 (6 bases each). From germline, CDR1 is SEHNR and CDR2 FQNEAQ (reference sequence). V was trimmed by 0 bases and J by 6 bases, leaving 15 bases between them. The CDR3 spans 15 residues. CDR3 in DNA: TGTGCCAGCAGCTTAGCGGGGGGCCTTCCTTCCGAGCAGTACTTC. Protein: CASSLAGGLPSEQYF.